This T cell receptor beta chain was recovered during a study of shared clonotypes between healthy human individuals. Germline V gene lookup returns CDR1 SGHNT and CDR2 YENEEA. The CDR3 totals 15 residues. With V trimmed by 5 bases and J by 3 bases, 6 bases remained unmatched. Assay: immunoSEQ multiplex PCR; the TCRdb copy retains only in-frame clones and omits some. The repertoire holds about 680,000 clones, 72% seen once, with around 2% in the top ten. The sample comprised memory CD4+ T cells sorted from blood. Described subset: CD45RA-negative fraction. This sequence was found in a woman aged 25 to 39 in good health. The V and J genes are TRBV11-3 and TRBJ2-1; 8 bases map to TRBD2. Here the CDR3 reads CASSARTSNYNEQFF. The CDR3 coding sequence is TGTGCCAGCAGCGCGCGGACTAGCAACTACAATGAGCAGTTCTTC. Combining the CDR3 with reference TRBV11-3 and TRBJ2-1 gives the whole variable domain EAGVVQSPRYKIIEKKQPVAFWCNPISGHNTLYWYLQNLGQGPELLIRYENEEAVDDSQLPKDRFSAERLKGVDSTLKIQPAELGDSAVYLCASSARTSNYNEQFFGPGTRLTVL.